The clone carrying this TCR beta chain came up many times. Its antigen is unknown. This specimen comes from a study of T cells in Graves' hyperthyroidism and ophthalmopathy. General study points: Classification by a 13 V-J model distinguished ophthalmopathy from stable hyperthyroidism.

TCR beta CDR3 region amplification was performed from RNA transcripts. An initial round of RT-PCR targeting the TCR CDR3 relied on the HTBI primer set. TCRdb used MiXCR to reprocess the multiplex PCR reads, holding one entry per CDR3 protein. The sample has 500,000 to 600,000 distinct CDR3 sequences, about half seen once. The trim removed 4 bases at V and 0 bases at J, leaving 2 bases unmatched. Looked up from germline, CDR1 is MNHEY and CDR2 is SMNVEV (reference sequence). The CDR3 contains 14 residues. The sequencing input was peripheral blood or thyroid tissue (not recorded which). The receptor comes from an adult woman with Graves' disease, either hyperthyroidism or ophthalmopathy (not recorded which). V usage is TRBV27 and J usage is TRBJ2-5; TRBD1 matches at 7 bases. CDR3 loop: CASSSDRDQETQYF. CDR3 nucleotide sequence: TGTGCCAGCAGTTCCGACAGGGACCAAGAGACCCAGTACTTC.